The sequence of this T cell receptor beta chain was determined in a study of blood T cells in healthy people across ages. Study details: There was about one barcoded beta molecule captured by template switching per two T cells.

This clonotype occurred a few times. Its cognate antigen is unknown. Possible read error: a much larger clone is one base away. The use of a sample-barcoded 5' primer and a J-beta primer mix characterized a second PCR of about 7 to 12 cycles. TCRdb passed the 5' RACE reads through MiXCR, listing each CDR3 protein once. The table records 590,000 or so distinct CDR3 sequences, 25% to 30% of them present only once. Study-level findings and limits: Possibly, changes in expanded clonotypes were confounded because donor CMV status was unknown.

Germline V gene data show CDR1 as SGHRS and CDR2 as YFSETQ. The CDR3 has 15 amino acids. The sample taken for sequencing was blood. This sequence joins TRBV5-1 and TRBJ2-3; the D gene is possibly TRBD1 (5 bases). This TCR was recovered from a woman older than 75 in good health. The CDR3 loop is CASSLMTARTDMQYF. As DNA, the CDR3 is TGCGCCAGCAGCTTAATGACAGCCCGCACAGATATGCAGTATTTT.